Sequencing of this TCR beta chain was carried out in a study of CD8 T cells in Susac syndrome. Overall study: At the time of blood draw, patients with Susac syndrome were therapy-naive, receiving corticosteroids, or receiving intravenous immunoglobulin alone.

The germline CDR1 and CDR2 sequences are LNHNV and YYDKDF (reference sequence). This CDR3 has 15 amino acids. The germline V and J ends were trimmed by 1 base and 0 bases, with 7 bases remaining between them. Findings and caveats of the study: Individuals included in the TCR sequencing and HLA analysis were acknowledged by the study to be relatively few in number.

TCR beta from blood CD8+ and CD4+ T cells was sequenced. RNA was extracted with the RNeasy kit, and a quantity of about 0.45 to 1 ug was reverse transcribed using random hexamers. TCRdb re-called the immunoSEQ multiplex PCR reads through MiXCR, storing one row per CDR3 protein. The table has roughly 150,000 distinct CDR3 sequences, roughly 94% seen once. Worth noting for this clonotype: Its antigen is currently unknown.

The rearrangement joins TRBV15 to TRBJ2-1; TRBD2 is a possible D gene (6 bases). This TCR derives from a human donor with Susac syndrome. What was sequenced was CD8+ T cells from PBMCs. The DNA of the CDR3 is TGTGCCACCAGCAGAGGACTAGACTCCTACAATGAGCAGTTCTTC. Its protein is CATSRGLDSYNEQFF.